The 15 T cell receptor beta chains in this list originate from one sample, sequenced in a study of T-cell memory formation after mild COVID-19. TCRdb processed the 5' RACE reads anew with MiXCR; each CDR3 protein has one entry. The sample has approximately 100,000 distinct CDR3 sequences, roughly 12% seen once; the top ten hold under 30%. Sequencing was performed on PBMCs or a T cell subset sorted from them (not recorded which). The source is an adult woman who had mild COVID-19 (a few samples of this study predate the infection). Cell type and time point are not known.

This rearrangement joins TRBV11-2 to TRBJ2-5; D assignment may be TRBD1 or TRBD2 (7 bases each). The CDR3 length is 15 residues. The germline V gene encodes CDR1 SGHAT and CDR2 FQNNGV. The V and J ends lost 5 bases and 4 bases respectively, with 17 bases between them. The CDR3 here is CASSVAGGARETQYF. Written as DNA, the CDR3 is TGTGCCAGCAGCGTAGCAGGGGGGGCCAGAGAGACCCAGTACTTC.

This clonotype was seen a few times. The chain employs TRBV5-1 and TRBJ2-1; D tentatively fits TRBD1 or TRBD2 (5 bases each). Germline lookup yields CDR1 SGHRS and CDR2 YFSETQ. The V gene lost 4 bases and the J gene lost 9 bases, with 17 bases spanning the gap. The CDR3 length is 14 residues. CDR3 DNA: TGCGCCAGCAGCGGCCGGGACGGATTGGGTGAGCAGTTCTTC. Its protein is CASSGRDGLGEQFF.

The chain uses TRBV20-1 and TRBJ2-1, with a weak D call TRBD2 (5 bases). V lost 2 bases and J lost 5, with 19 bases in between. From germline, CDR1 is DFQATT and CDR2 SNEGSKA (reference sequence). This CDR3 is built from 16 residues. CDR3 sequence: CSARFFSGKVNNEQFF. The CDR3 DNA is TGCAGTGCTAGATTCTTTTCGGGAAAGGTGAACAATGAGCAGTTCTTC.

The genes are TRBV29-1 and TRBJ2-1; D not certain. The CDR3 length is 11 residues. Germline CDR1 is SQVTM and CDR2 is ANQGSEA. Trimming took off 5 bases at V and 6 bases at J, with 8 bases between the two ends. The CDR3 here is CSVLALNEQFF. CDR3 in DNA: TGCAGCGTTCTGGCCCTCAATGAGCAGTTCTTC.

The rearrangement links TRBV5-1 to TRBJ2-3, with a weak D call TRBD2 (6 bases). V lost 5 bases and J 8 bases, leaving 21 bases between the germline ends. Germline V gene data show CDR1 as SGHRS and CDR2 as YFSETQ. CDR3 length: 15 residues. CDR3 sequence reads: CASRGLDYNLFTQYF. The CDR3 bases are TGCGCCAGCAGAGGCCTGGACTACAACTTGTTTACGCAGTATTTT.

This clonotype was seen many times. This chain links TRBV2 with TRBJ2-1; D remains ambiguous. The V gene lost 6 bases and the J gene lost 0 bases, with 15 bases spanning the gap. Germline V gene data show CDR1 as SNHLY and CDR2 as FYNNEI. The CDR3 is 16 amino acids. The CDR3 nucleotides are TGTGCCAGCAGCCCAACAGTCCAGAGCTCCTACAATGAGCAGTTCTTC. Protein product: CASSPTVQSSYNEQFF.

V usage is TRBV15 and J usage is TRBJ1-2; 10 bases are a match to TRBD1. The CDR3 runs 15 residues. Per the germline V gene, CDR1 is LNHNV and CDR2 is YYDKDF (reference sequence). V was pared by 4 bases and J by 4 bases, with 6 bases of the junction left unmatched. DNA for the CDR3: TGTGCCACCAGCACCGACAGGGGGCATGGCTATGGCTACACCTTC. Protein product: CATSTDRGHGYGYTF.

This clonotype is a singleton in its sample. This chain uses TRBV12-3 or TRBV12-4 with TRBJ1-1; D gene ambiguous. The CDR3 totals 12 residues. V lost 5 bases, J lost 1 base, and 5 bases lay in between. CDR3 in DNA: TGTGCCAGCAGTGCAACGAACACTGAAGCTTTCTTT. Translated, it gives CASSATNTEAFF.

CDR3 region: CASSSTTPVRYEQYF. The CDR3 nucleotides read TGTGCCAGCAGTTCCACTACCCCGGTCCGCTACGAGCAGTACTTC. This chain uses TRBV12-3 or TRBV12-4 with TRBJ2-7; D is unresolved. The CDR3 covers 15 residues. V lost 4 bases and J lost 3, with 16 bases in between.

The chain couples TRBV5-1 to TRBJ1-1, with D unresolved. This CDR3 is built from 14 residues. V was trimmed by 0 bases and J by 4 bases, leaving 10 bases between them. CDR1 is SGHRS, CDR2 YFSETQ, per germline. The DNA for the CDR3 is TGCGCCAGCAGCTTGGATCCGGGGAGCACTGAAGCTTTCTTT. It yields the protein CASSLDPGSTEAFF. The variable domain in full, with the rest retrieved from reference TRBV5-1 and TRBJ1-1, is KAGVTQTPRYLIKTRGQQVTLSCSPISGHRSVSWYQQTPGQGLQFLFEYFSETQRNKGNFPGRFSGRQFSNSRSEMNVSTLELGDSALYLCASSLDPGSTEAFFGQGTRLTVV.

In this sample, this clonotype turned up many times. The J gene is TRBJ2-1, the V gene TRBV6-5, with 11 bases fitting TRBD2. With 6 bases clipped from V and 8 bases from J, the junction kept 12 bases outside the gene matches. CDR1 is MNHEY and CDR2 is SVGAGI in the germline V gene. CDR3 length: 16 residues. The CDR3 protein is CASSALLAGVFHEQFF. The CDR3 DNA reads as TGTGCCAGCAGCGCGCTACTAGCGGGAGTATTCCATGAGCAGTTCTTC.

The chain joins TRBV27 to TRBJ2-3, with 9 bases fitting TRBD1. CDR3 size: 15 residues. Trimming cost V 8 bases and J 5 bases; bases outside gene matches: 11. CDR1 MNHEY and CDR2 SMNVEV come from the germline V gene (reference sequence). The CDR3 loop reads CASSTGTGWGDTQYF. The CDR3 DNA reads as TGTGCCAGCTCCACAGGGACAGGGTGGGGAGATACGCAGTATTTT.

In this sample, this clonotype turned up many times. This CDR3 is CASSSGTEAFF. DNA for the CDR3: TGTGCCAGCAGCTCGGGTACTGAAGCTTTCTTT. The chain couples TRBV7-9 to TRBJ1-1; no reliable D call. The CDR3 consists of 11 residues. Germline values: CDR1 SEHNR, CDR2 FQNEAQ (reference sequence). Between the trimmed V and J ends, which lost 4 bases and 5 bases, there was a span of 5 bases.

This clonotype turned up a few times. This sequence joins TRBV6-5 and TRBJ2-5; TRBD2 matches at 11 bases. The CDR3 is 16 amino acids. V shed 5 bases, J shed 5 bases, and the junction held 10 bases outside the gene matches. Germline assignment: CDR1 MNHEY and CDR2 SVGAGI. The CDR3: CASSPHLAGGSETQYF. In DNA, the CDR3 is TGTGCCAGCAGTCCACATCTAGCGGGAGGAAGCGAGACCCAGTACTTC.

This clonotype was counted between two and nine times. A junction end diverges from the germline sequence, so it may reflect a read error. V and J are TRBV12-3 or TRBV12-4 and TRBJ2-3, with TRBD2 matching 11 bases. The CDR3 runs to 13 residues. Here the CDR3 DNA reads TGTGCCAGCACTTTAGCGGGGGGGGATACGCAGTATTTT. This encodes CASTLAGGDTQYF.